A selection of T cell receptor beta chains follows, all from one sample in a study of blood T cell repertoires in COVID-19. Generated by immunoSEQ multiplex PCR, the TCRdb table keeps only in-frame clones and is missing some. The sample has 250,000 to 350,000 clones; approximately 91% are singletons. The material sequenced was peripheral blood. These receptors were obtained from a woman aged 30 to 39 with COVID-19, enrolled during active disease. Both conserved end residues are part of each CDR3. A D gene is named only where the DNA matches it firmly. Clone size is stated in some rows and not others, as once, few, many or a class when expanded.

TRBV27,TRBD2,.,TRBJ2-3,TGTGCCAGCAGTTTGAAAGGCCGTAGGGAACTAGCGGGCTGGACAGATACGCAGTATTTT,CASSLKGRRELAGWTDTQYF
TRBV4-1,.,once,TRBJ1-5,TGCGCCAGCAGCCAAGCGCCAGCGAATCAGCCCCAGCATTTT,CASSQAPANQPQHF
TRBV30,.,.,TRBJ1-4,TGTGCCTGGAGTGAATCTTCCAGGTGGGGAGGACTGTTTTTT,CAWSESSRWGGLFF
TRBV6-5,TRBD2,.,TRBJ2-5,TGTGCCAGCAGTTACTCCGGGGGGAGAGAGACCCAGTACTTC,CASSYSGGRETQYF
TRBV7-8,TRBD2,.,TRBJ2-7,TGTGCCAGCAGCTTACTAGCGGGAGTGGGGCCCTACGAGCAGTACTTC,CASSLLAGVGPYEQYF
TRBV6-2/TRBV6-3,TRBD2,once,TRBJ2-7,TGTGCCAGCAGTTACCGGACTAGCGGGGGAGGCTACGAGCAGTACTTC,CASSYRTSGGGYEQYF
TRBV9,TRBD1,.,TRBJ2-3,TGTGCCAGCAGCGGGGCAGGGGGAACAGATACGCAGTATTTT,CASSGAGGTDTQYF
TRBV19,.,.,TRBJ2-2,TGTGCCAGTAGTATGTCCAGGGCGGCCGGGGAGCTGTTTTTT,CASSMSRAAGELFF
TRBV12-3/TRBV12-4,.,.,TRBJ1-1,TGTGCCAGCAGTTTAAGGCAGGGCACTGAAGCTTTCTTT,CASSLRQGTEAFF
TRBV6-4,.,few,TRBJ2-1,TGTGCCAGCAGTGACTCGACACAGGGTGAGCAGTTCTTC,CASSDSTQGEQFF
TRBV30,TRBD1,.,TRBJ1-4,TGTGCCTGGAACCGACAGGGCCTAGAAAAACTGTTTTTT,CAWNRQGLEKLFF
TRBV27,.,.,TRBJ1-4,TGTGCCAGCAGTTTCGGGGGGTCCTCAACTAATGAAAAACTGTTTTTT,CASSFGGSSTNEKLFF
TRBV11-3,TRBD1,.,TRBJ1-2,TGTGCCAGCAGCTCCGGACAGGGGGTAAATGGCTACACCTTC,CASSSGQGVNGYTF
TRBV29-1,TRBD1,.,TRBJ2-5,TGCAGCGCCCCCACAGGGGGCGTAGAGACCCAGTACTTC,CSAPTGGVETQYF
TRBV29-1,.,.,TRBJ2-7,TGCAGCGTTGAAGGGGGGGAGCAGGGCTACGAGCAGTACTTC,CSVEGGEQGYEQYF
TRBV28,.,few,TRBJ2-3,TGTGCCAGCAGTTCCCTTGGCTCGGGCAGGGCAGATACGCAGTATTTT,CASSSLGSGRADTQYF
TRBV18,TRBD2,.,TRBJ2-6,TGTGCCAGCTCACCGTTCGGGAGGGGTAGCTCTGGGGCCAACGTCCTGACTTTC,CASSPFGRGSSGANVLTF
TRBV21-1,.,.,TRBJ2-7,TGTGCCAGCAGCAAAGTTACCGCGGGGAGCTCCTACGAGCAGTACTTC,CASSKVTAGSSYEQYF
TRBV2,TRBD1,.,TRBJ2-6,TGTGCCAGCAGCCGGGACAGGGGCTACTCTGGGGCCAACGTCCTGACTTTC,CASSRDRGYSGANVLTF
TRBV19,.,.,TRBJ2-3,TGTGCCAGTACGGTCGGGGGCACAGATACGCAGTATTTT,CASTVGGTDTQYF
TRBV7-2,TRBD2,.,TRBJ2-7,TGTGCCAGCAGCCTGCGGACTAGCGGATACGAGCAGTACTTC,CASSLRTSGYEQYF
TRBV3-1/TRBV3-2,TRBD1,.,TRBJ2-7,TGTGCCAGCAGCCATGGCTTACAGGGGCTCCATCTCTACGAGCAGTACTTC,CASSHGLQGLHLYEQYF
TRBV5-1,TRBD1,.,TRBJ2-7,TGCGCCAGCAGCTTGGCCGGCCAGGGGGCCTACGAGCAGTACTTC,CASSLAGQGAYEQYF
TRBV3-1/TRBV3-2,.,.,TRBJ1-5,TGTGCCAGCAGCCATGCCGGGGACAATCAGCCCCAGCATTTT,CASSHAGDNQPQHF
TRBV23-1,.,.,TRBJ1-6,TGCGCCAGCAGTCAATGGCCCAGGGAGGGCCCTCAATCACCCCTCCACTTT,CASSQWPREGPQSPLHF
TRBV6-5,.,.,TRBJ1-2,TGTGCCAGCATGTGGACAGACCTCTGGGGCTACACCTTC,CASMWTDLWGYTF
TRBV7-2,.,.,TRBJ2-1,TGTGCCAGCAGCTTAGGGAACAGTAACAATGAGCAGTTCTTC,CASSLGNSNNEQFF
TRBV9,TRBD2,.,TRBJ2-5,TGTGCCAGCAGTGGGACTAGCGGGAGTATTGCGGAGACCCAGTACTTC,CASSGTSGSIAETQYF
TRBV9,TRBD1,.,TRBJ1-2,TGTGCCAGCAGTGCGACAGGGGGCTCTGGCTACACCTTC,CASSATGGSGYTF
TRBV6-5,TRBD1,.,TRBJ2-7,TGTGCCAGCCATAAATCGACAGGGGGGTACGAGCAGTACTTC,CASHKSTGGYEQYF
TRBV6-5,.,.,TRBJ1-2,TGTGCCAGCAGTAGTGGACAGGGCTACACCTTC,CASSSGQGYTF
TRBV5-6,.,.,TRBJ2-3,TGTGCCAGCAGCTTGGGGCGGTCGCTAGCCCTTTATACGCAGTATTTT,CASSLGRSLALYTQYF
TRBV5-1,.,.,TRBJ2-7,TGCGCCAGCAGGTCGGGTATATCCTACGAGCAGTACTTC,CASRSGISYEQYF
TRBV30,TRBD1,.,TRBJ1-2,TGTGCCTGGAGTGTGGGACAGGGCGCCTATGGCTACACCTTC,CAWSVGQGAYGYTF
TRBV5-3,.,once,TRBJ2-7,TGTGCCAGAAGCTTGGGGGCACGGGAGCAGTACTTC,CARSLGAREQYF